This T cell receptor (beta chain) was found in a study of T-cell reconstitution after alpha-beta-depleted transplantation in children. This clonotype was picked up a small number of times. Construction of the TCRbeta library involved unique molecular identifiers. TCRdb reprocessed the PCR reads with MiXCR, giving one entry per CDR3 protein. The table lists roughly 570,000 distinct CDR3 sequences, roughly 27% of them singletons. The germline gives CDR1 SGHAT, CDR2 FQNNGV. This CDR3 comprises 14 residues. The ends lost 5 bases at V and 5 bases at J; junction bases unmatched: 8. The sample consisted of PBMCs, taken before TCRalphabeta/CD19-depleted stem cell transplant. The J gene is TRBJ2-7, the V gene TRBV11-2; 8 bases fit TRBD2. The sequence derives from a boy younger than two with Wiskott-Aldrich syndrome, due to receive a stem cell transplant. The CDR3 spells CASSASGWSDEQYF. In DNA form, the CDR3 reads TGTGCCAGCAGCGCTAGCGGGTGGAGCGACGAGCAGTACTTC.